This T cell receptor (beta chain) derives from a study of OX40 agonist ivuxolimab in advanced cancers. Study overall: Enrollees could have had prior anti-PD-1, anti-PD-L1 or anti-CTLA-4 therapy, which around 43% had received. Among those treated, three patients had partial responses, one with hepatocellular carcinoma and two with cutaneous melanoma.

Points from the study as a whole: In CD8+ T cells, expanded clones were on average more numerous than in CD4+.

For this clone: What it binds is unknown.

Clones were read by immunoSEQ multiplex PCR, and TCRdb kept only the in-frame ones, dropping some. The sample consists of fewer than 85,000 clones, around 78% of them appearing once. Trimming cost V 0 bases and J 5 bases, with 13 bases left between them. This CDR3 contains 15 residues. Looked up from germline, CDR1 is SGDLS and CDR2 is YYNGEE. This TCR came from an adult with an advanced solid tumor such as melanoma, head and neck, liver or kidney cancer. This rearrangement joins TRBV9 to TRBJ2-3; no firm D call. Source: CD4+ or CD8+ T cells sorted from blood, taken in a trial of the OX40 agonist ivuxolimab. Here the CDR3 reads CASSVGGSAGDTQYF. CDR3 coding DNA: TGTGCCAGCAGCGTAGGGGGTTCCGCAGGAGATACGCAGTATTTT.